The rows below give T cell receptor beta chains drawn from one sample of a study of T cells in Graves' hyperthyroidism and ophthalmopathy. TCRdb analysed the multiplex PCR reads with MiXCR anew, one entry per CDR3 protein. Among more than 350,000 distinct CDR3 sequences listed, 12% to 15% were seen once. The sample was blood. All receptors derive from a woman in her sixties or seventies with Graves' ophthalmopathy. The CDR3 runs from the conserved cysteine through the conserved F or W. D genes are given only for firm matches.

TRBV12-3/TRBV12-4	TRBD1	CASSTDRGTLNQPQHF
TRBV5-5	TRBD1	CASRSGTGGAEQYF
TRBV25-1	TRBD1	CASSVRAQGSEKLFF
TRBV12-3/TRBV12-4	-	CASSLSFGYGYTF
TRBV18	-	CASSPKGGNAEAFF
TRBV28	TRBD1	CASSTNPTGGGSYEQYF
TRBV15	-	CATSRDQGVSNQPQHF
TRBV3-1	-	CASSQEYGAYEQYF
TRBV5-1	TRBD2	CASSPSGSDTQYF
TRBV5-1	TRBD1	CASSLRDSRTDTQYF
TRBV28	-	CATSRPSSYEQYF
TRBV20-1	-	CSAASTGILFGYTF
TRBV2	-	CASSGAGQGFNQPQHF
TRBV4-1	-	CASSQEGDHYGYTF
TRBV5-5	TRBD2	CASSPGTSGTETQYF
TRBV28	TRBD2	CASSRIAGEISYEQYF
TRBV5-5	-	CASSWEPLTKAFF
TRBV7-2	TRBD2	CASSLVGTSGGELYF
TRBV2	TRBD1	CASSGDRTPIGEKLFF
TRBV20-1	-	CSASQTPTSNQPQRF
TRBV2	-	CASRRETTDTQYF
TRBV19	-	CASTPALGPSPNEQFF
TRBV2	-	CASSEQGGNTEAFF
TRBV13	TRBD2	CASSLKREGQNEQFF
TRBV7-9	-	CASSTTGDTEAFF
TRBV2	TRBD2	CASSPPTSGSGDEQFF
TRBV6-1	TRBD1	CASISTGQNYGYTF
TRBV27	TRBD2	CASSLKTGGASGRYEQYF
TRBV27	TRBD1	CASSSWTGATYGYTF
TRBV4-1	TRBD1	CASSQDGDRSSYEQYF
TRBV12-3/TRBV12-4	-	CASSPSRGAETQYF
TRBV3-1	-	CASSQPPVVETQYF
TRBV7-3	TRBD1	CASSWTGFSRTGELFF
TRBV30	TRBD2	CAWSWLAGEGEQFF
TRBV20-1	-	CSASPNKGYGYTF
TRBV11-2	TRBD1	CASSPDRGRAETQYF
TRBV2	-	CASSEIGNSPLHF